Listed below are T cell receptor beta chains from one sample, sequenced in a study of beta chain features in type 1 diabetes. Only in-frame clones appear in the TCRdb table, and some are missing; sequencing was by immunoSEQ multiplex PCR. The sample carries 450,000 to 600,000 clones, around 28% recorded once. The specimen sequenced was naive CD4+ T cells from blood. These TCRs come from a man between 18 and 35 years old in good health. CDR3s leave out the opening cysteine and the closing phenylalanine or tryptophan. Size tells how often a clone was seen (once, few, many) or the class of an expanded clone, and some rows leave it out.

cdr3_aa clone_size j_call v_call
ASSLAGREGSYEQY few TRBJ2-7 TRBV7-8
ASSQEGRQAYEQY NA TRBJ2-7 TRBV14
ASNLEGLAVNEQF few TRBJ2-1 TRBV7-2
ASSEPAGYGYT NA TRBJ1-2 TRBV2
AWSYERDTEAF NA TRBJ1-1 TRBV30
AWSSAWSGSPDTQY NA TRBJ2-3 TRBV30
ASSRRTGYGYT NA TRBJ1-2 TRBV7-2
AWSTLADGYQETQY NA TRBJ2-5 TRBV30
ASSEGRYTGELF NA TRBJ2-2 TRBV25-1
ASQSTVRPYEQY NA TRBJ2-7 TRBV6-6
ASSQAAGQGPYNEQF NA TRBJ2-1 TRBV4-1
ASSFGEGEQF NA TRBJ2-1 TRBV11-3
ASSYSSQETQY NA TRBJ2-5 TRBV6-5
ASSVGLAGVYEQY once NA TRBV9
AWSAGLAGNEQY NA TRBJ2-7 TRBV30
ASSPLAGHNEQF NA TRBJ2-1 TRBV18
ASIPLRDHEQY few TRBJ2-7 TRBV27
ASSLRTGSTDTQY once TRBJ2-3 TRBV18
ASSLNQGSYEQY NA TRBJ2-7 TRBV7-9
ASRDWWELF few TRBJ2-2 TRBV2
ASSLYGTYEQY few TRBJ2-7 TRBV7-2
ASSLMGSSYNEQF NA TRBJ2-1 TRBV4-1
SVFHGGETQY few TRBJ2-5 TRBV29-1
ASSLASGSGNEQF few TRBJ2-1 TRBV7-9
ASSLPREGSETDTQY NA TRBJ2-3 TRBV9
SVVRLVGSYNEQF NA TRBJ2-1 TRBV29-1
ASSLVGEKLF NA TRBJ1-4 TRBV7-2
ASSPPGQGNTGELF few TRBJ2-2 TRBV7-9
ASSGTGFIQY NA TRBJ2-4 TRBV9
ASSSRAGNTGELF NA TRBJ2-2 TRBV5-4
ASSVGPAGELF NA TRBJ2-2 TRBV9
ASSLFSSTDTQY NA TRBJ2-3 TRBV7-2
ASSTRGGRQETQY few TRBJ2-5 TRBV5-1
ASRPHLGIDQPQH NA TRBJ1-5 TRBV4-1
ASSLGLANYEQY NA TRBJ2-7 TRBV7-6